The entry below describes one TCR beta chain. Its specificity is not known. This entry comes from a study of cytomegalovirus exposure and HLA in healthy donors. Findings of the study overall: Analysis performed later found 16,000 or so TCR beta sequences associated with HLA alleles at 0.05 false discovery rate. A few V segments could not be told apart, such as TRBV6-2 and TRBV6-3, and were left out. Associated with cytomegalovirus, according to the listing, were some 180 TCR beta chains.

A multiplex PCR was run with 60 Vbeta primers and 13 Jbeta primers. The authors' processing: Unique TCR beta chains totaled about 78 million in a later count, with approximately 10 million of them shared. Using immunoSEQ multiplex PCR, the repertoire was profiled, and TCRdb retains in-frame clones only, with some absent. The DNA gave D and trimming, while V, J and clone size come from that table. This table has about 120,000 clones, about 84% appearing once. Per the germline V gene, CDR1 is SGHTA and CDR2 is FQGNSA. V lost 3 bases and J 3 bases, leaving 14 bases between the germline ends. The CDR3 has 15 residues.

Sequenced material: PBMCs. This sequence was found in a man aged 18 to 29 in good health and CMV-seropositive. The chain recombines TRBV7-2 with TRBJ2-5, with D possibly TRBD2 on 6 matching bases. CDR3 sequence: CASSLTRLAKETQYF. DNA for the CDR3: TGTGCCAGCAGCTTGACTAGATTGGCCAAAGAGACCCAGTACTTC.